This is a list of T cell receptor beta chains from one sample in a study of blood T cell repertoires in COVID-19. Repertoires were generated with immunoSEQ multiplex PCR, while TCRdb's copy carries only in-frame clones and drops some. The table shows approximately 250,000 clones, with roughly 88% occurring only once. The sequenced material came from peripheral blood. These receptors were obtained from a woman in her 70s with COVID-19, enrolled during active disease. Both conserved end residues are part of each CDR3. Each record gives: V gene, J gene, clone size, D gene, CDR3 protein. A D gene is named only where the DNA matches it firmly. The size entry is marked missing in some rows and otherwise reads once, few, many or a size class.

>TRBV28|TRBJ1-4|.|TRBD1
CASTPTGEMGEKLFF
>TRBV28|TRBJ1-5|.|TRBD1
CASSLDRGDQPQHF
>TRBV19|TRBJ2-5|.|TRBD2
CASSIGTRGQETQYF
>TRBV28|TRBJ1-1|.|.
CASRPQVPNTEAFF
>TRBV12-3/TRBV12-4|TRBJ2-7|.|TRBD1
CASSDRGYEQYF
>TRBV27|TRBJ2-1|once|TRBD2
CASRITSGRAGQFF
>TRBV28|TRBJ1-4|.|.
CASSSQGDKLFF
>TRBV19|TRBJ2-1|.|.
CASSTASGSSYNEQFF
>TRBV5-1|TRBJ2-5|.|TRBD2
CASSLAVGGAQETQYF
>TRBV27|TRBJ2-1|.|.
CASMSQPRYNEQFF
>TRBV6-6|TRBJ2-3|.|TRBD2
CASSYNTGRAKDTQYF
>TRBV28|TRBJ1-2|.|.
CASNPPGNLYGYTF
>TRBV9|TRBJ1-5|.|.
CASSVDGSSYQPQHF
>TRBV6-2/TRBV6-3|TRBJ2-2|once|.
CASSYPSGGELFF
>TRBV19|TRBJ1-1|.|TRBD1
CASSEQGATEAFF
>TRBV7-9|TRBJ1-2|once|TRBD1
CASSSTNPTRQGGFDGYTF
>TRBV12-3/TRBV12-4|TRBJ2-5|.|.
CASSFSQETQYF
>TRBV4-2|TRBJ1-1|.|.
CASSVTSNEGEAFF
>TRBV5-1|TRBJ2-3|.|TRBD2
CASSLAGDGTDTQYF
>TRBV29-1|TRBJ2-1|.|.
CSVRRNEQFF
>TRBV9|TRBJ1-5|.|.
CANSPEGWDNQPQHF
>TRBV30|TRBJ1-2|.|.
CAWSFSGSGYTF
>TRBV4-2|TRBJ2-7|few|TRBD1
CASSQDRTGGTSEQYF
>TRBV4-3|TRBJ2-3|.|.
CASSRRSKSTDTQYF
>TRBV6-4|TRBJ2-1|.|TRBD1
CASSGDRGNEQFF
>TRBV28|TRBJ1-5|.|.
CASSPSDLRDQPQHF
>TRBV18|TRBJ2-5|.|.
CASSPRGNRAETQYF
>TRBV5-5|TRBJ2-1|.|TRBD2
CASRPGGSLSYNEQFF
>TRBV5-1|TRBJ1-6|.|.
CASSLGQNSPLHF
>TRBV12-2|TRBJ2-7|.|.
CASRLDLRGSSYEQYF
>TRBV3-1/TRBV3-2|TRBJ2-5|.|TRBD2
CASSQDPSGETQYF
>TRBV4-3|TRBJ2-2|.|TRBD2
CASSQDWLAGTGELFF
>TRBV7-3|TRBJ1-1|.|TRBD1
CASSSRVTGGGEAFF
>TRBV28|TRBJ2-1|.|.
CASRPTRYEQFF
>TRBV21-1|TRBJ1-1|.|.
CASSAKLENTEAFF
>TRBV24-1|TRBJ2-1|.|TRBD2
CATSDLRGGVGSYNEQFF
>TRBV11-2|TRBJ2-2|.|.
CASSRGFVNTGELFF
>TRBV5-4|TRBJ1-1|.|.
CASSLDAELEAFF
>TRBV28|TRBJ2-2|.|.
CASSFRRNTGELFF
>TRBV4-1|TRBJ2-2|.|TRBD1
CASSQWTGTNTGELFF
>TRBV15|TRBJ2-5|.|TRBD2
CATSSRASGARETQYF
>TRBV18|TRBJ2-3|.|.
CASSPAGATDTQYF
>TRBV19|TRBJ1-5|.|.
CASSITGGAKGQPQHF
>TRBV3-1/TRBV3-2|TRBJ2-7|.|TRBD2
CASSQRLAGGEVYEQYF
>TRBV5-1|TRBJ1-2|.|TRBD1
CASSAPGTGGGYTF
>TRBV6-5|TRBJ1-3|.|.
CASKSSGPNTIYF
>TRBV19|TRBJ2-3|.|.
CASSTSGLSTDTQYF
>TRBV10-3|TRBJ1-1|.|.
CAISEGDTNTEAFF
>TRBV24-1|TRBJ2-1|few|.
CATSGADGSSYNEQFF
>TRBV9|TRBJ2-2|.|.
CASSVSPGGGWTGELFF
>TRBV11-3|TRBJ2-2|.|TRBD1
CASRRRDRGHSDTGELFF
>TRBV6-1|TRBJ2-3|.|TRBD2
CASSDEASGMYTQYF
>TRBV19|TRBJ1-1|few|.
CATGHGRREAFF
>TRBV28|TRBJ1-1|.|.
CASSFRTLMNTEAFF
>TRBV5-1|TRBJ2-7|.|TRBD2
CASSPTSGRVENEQYF
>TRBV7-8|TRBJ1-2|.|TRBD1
CASSLAPGQEAYGYTF
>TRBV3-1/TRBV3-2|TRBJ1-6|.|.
CASSQESAGPNSPLHF
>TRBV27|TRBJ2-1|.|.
CASSYQLGDNEQFF
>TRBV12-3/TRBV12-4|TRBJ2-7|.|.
CASRSTGHYEQYF
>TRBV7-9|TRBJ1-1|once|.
CASSHRQVLTEAFF